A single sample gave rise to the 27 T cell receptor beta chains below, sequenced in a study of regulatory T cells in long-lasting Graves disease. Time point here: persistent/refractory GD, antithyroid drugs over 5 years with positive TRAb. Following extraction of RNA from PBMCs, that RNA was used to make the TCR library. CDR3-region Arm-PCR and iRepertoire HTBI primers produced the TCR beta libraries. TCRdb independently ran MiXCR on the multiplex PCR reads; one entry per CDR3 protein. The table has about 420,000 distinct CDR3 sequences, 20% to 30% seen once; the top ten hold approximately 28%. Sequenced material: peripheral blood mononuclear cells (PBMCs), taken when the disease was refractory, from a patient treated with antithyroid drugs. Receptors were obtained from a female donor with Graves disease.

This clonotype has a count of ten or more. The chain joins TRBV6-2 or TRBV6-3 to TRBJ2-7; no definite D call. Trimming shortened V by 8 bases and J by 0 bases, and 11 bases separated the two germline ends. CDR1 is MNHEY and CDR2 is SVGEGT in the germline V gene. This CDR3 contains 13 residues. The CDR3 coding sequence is TGTGCCAGCCTTCCTATCAACTCCTACGAGCAGTACTTC. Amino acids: CASLPINSYEQYF.

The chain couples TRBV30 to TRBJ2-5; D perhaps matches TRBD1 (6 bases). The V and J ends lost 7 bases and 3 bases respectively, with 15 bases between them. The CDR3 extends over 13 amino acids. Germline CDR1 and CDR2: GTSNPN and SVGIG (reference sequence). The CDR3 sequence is CALRGQREETQYF. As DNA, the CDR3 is TGTGCCTTAAGAGGACAGAGAGAAGAGACCCAGTACTTC.

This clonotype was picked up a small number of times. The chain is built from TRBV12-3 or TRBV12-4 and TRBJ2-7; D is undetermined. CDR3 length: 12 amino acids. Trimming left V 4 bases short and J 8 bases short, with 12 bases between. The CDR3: CASSSLKGQQYF. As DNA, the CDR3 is TGTGCCAGCAGTTCCCTGAAGGGCCAGCAGTACTTC.

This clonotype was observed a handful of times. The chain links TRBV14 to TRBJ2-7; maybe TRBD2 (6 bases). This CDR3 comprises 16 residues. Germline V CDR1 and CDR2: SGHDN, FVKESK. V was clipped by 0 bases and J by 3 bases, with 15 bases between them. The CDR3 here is CASSQDPGLLDYEQYF. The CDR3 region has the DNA TGTGCCAGCAGCCAAGATCCTGGACTACTGGACTACGAGCAGTACTTC.

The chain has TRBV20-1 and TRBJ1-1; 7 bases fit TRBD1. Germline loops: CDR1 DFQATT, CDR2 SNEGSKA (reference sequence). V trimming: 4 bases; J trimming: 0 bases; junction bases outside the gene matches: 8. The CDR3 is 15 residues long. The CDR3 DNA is TGCAGTGCTATTTCGCGGGACAGCATGAACACTGAAGCTTTCTTT. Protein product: CSAISRDSMNTEAFF.

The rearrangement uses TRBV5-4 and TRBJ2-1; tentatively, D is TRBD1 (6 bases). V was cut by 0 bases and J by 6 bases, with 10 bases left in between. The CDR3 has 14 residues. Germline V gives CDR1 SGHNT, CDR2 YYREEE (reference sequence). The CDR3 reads CASSLVGRGNEQFF. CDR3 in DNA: TGTGCCAGCAGCTTGGTTGGCAGGGGCAATGAGCAGTTCTTC.

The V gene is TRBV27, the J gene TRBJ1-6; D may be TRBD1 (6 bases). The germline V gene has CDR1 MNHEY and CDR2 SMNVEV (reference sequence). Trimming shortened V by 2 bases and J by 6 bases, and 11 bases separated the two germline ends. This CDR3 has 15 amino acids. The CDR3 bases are TGTGCCAGCAGTTTAAGACAGGACGGTAATTCACCCCTCCACTTT. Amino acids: CASSLRQDGNSPLHF.

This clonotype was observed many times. CDR3 in amino acids: CASSFPGGDTEAFF. CDR3 nucleotides: TGTGCCAGCAGTTTCCCCGGGGGGGACACTGAAGCTTTCTTT. The gene calls are TRBV28 and TRBJ1-1, with D possibly being TRBD1 (5 bases). Germline V gene sequence: CDR1 MDHEN, CDR2 SYDVKM. This CDR3 spans 14 amino acids. V was clipped by 3 bases and J by 3 bases, with 11 bases between them.

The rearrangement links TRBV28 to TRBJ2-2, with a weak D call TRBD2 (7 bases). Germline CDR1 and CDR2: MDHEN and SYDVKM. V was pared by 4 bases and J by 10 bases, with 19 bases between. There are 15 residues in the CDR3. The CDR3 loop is CASSSPRGGVEELFF. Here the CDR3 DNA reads TGTGCCAGCAGTTCCCCGAGGGGGGGCGTCGAGGAGCTGTTTTTT.

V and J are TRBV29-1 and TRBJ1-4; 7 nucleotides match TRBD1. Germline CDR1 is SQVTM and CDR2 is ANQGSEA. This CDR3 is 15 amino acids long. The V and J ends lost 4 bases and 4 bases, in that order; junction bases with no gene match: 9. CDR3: CSVVESGTDNEKLFF. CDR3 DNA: TGCAGCGTTGTAGAGTCCGGGACAGATAATGAAAAACTGTTTTTT.

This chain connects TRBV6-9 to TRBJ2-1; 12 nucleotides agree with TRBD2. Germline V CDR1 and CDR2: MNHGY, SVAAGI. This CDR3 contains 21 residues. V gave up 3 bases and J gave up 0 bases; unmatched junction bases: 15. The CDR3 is CASSYWPAILAGGPSYNEQFF. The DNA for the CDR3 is TGTGCCAGCAGTTACTGGCCCGCAATCCTAGCGGGAGGGCCCTCCTACAATGAGCAGTTCTTC.

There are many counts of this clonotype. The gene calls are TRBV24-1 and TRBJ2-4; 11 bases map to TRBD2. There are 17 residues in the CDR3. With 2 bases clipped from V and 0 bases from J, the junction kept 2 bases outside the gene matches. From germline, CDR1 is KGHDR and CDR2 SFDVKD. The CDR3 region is CATSDYGLAGAKNIQYF. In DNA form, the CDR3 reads TGTGCCACCAGTGATTACGGACTAGCGGGAGCCAAAAACATTCAGTACTTC.

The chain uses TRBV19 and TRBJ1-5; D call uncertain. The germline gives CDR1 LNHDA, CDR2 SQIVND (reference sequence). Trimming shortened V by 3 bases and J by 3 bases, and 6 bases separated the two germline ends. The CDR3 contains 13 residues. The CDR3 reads CASSMWYNQPQHF. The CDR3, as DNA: TGTGCCAGTAGTATGTGGTACAATCAGCCCCAGCATTTT.

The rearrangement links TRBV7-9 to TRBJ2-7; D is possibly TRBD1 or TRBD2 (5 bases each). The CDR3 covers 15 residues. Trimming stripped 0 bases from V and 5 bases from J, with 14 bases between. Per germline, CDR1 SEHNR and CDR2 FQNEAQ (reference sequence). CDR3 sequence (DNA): TGTGCCAGCAGCTTAGCGTGGGACCGGTATGACGAGCAGTACTTC. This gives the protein CASSLAWDRYDEQYF.

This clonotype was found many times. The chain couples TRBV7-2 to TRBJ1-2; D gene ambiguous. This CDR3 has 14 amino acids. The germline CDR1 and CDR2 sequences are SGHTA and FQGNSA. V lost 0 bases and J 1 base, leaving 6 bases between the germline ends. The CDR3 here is CASSLAVINYGYTF. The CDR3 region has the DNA TGTGCCAGCAGCTTAGCGGTCATTAACTATGGCTACACCTTC.

The CDR3 loop reads CASSSVGAGYNEQFF. CDR3 coding DNA: TGTGCCAGCAGTTCGGTGGGAGCCGGTTACAATGAGCAGTTCTTC. The chain couples TRBV28 to TRBJ2-1, with a weak D call TRBD2 (5 bases). Trimming removed 4 bases from V and 4 bases from J, with 14 bases in between. The CDR3 runs 15 residues. Germline CDR1 and CDR2: MDHEN and SYDVKM.

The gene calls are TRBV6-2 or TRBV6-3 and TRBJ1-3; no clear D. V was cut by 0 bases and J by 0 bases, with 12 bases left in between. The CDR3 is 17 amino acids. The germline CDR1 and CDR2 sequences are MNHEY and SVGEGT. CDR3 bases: TGTGCCAGCAGTTACTCCCAAGCGGCAGGCTCTGGAAACACCATATATTTT. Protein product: CASSYSQAAGSGNTIYF.

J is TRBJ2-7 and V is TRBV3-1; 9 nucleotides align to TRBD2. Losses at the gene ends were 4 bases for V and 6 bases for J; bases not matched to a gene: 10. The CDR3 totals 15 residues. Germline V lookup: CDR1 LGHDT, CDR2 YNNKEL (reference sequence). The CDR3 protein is CASSPWSSGRPEQYF. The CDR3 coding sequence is TGTGCCAGCAGCCCGTGGAGTAGCGGGAGACCCGAGCAGTACTTC.

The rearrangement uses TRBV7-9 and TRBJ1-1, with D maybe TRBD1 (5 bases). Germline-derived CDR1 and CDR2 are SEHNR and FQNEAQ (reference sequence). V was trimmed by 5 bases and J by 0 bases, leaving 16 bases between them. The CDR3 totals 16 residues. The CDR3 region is CASSTWDWAMNTEAFF. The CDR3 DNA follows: TGTGCCAGCAGCACATGGGACTGGGCGATGAACACTGAAGCTTTCTTT.

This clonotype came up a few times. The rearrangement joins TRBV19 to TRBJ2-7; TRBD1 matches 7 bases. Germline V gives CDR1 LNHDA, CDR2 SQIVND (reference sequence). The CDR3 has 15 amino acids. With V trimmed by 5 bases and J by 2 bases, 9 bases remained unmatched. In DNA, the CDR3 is TGTGCCAGTAGTTACCTCGGACAGGCCACCTACGAGCAGTACTTC. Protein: CASSYLGQATYEQYF.

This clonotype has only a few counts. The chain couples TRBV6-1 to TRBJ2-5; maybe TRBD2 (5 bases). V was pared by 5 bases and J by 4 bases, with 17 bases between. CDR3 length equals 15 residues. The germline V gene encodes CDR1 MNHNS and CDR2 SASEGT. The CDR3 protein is CASSITGSPGETQYF. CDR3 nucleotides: TGTGCCAGCAGTATCACGGGGTCCCCGGGAGAGACCCAGTACTTC.

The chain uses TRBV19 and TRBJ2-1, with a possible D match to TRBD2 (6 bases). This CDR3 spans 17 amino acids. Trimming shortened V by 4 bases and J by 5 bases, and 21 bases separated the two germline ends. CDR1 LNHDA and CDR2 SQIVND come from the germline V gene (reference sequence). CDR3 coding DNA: TGTGCCAGTAGTACGCCGACTCCGGGCGGGAAGCACAATGAGCAGTTCTTC. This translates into CASSTPTPGGKHNEQFF.

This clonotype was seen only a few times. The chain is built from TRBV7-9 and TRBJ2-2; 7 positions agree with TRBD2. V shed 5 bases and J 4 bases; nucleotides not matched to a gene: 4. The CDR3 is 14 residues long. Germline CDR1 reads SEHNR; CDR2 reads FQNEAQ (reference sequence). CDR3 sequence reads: CASSMTSSTGELFF. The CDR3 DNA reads TGTGCCAGCAGCATGACTAGCAGCACCGGGGAGCTGTTTTTT. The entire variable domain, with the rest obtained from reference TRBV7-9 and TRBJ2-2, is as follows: DTGVSQNPRHKITKRGQNVTFRCDPISEHNRLYWYRQTLGQGPEFLTYFQNEAQLEKSRLLSDRFSAERPKGSFSTLEIQRTEQGDSAMYLCASSMTSSTGELFFGEGSRLTVL.

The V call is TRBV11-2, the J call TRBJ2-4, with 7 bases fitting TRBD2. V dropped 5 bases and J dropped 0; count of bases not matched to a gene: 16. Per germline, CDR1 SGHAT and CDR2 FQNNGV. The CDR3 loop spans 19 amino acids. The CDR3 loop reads CASSPRRLAASLAKNIQYF. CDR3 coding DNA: TGTGCCAGCAGCCCCCGCAGGCTAGCGGCCTCTTTAGCCAAAAACATTCAGTACTTC.

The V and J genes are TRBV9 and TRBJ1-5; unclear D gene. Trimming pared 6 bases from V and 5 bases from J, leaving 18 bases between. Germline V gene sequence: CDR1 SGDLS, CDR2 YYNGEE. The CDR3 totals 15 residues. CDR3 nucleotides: TGTGCCAGCAATCCATCGGGTGTGATCGATCAGCCCCAGCATTTT. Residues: CASNPSGVIDQPQHF.

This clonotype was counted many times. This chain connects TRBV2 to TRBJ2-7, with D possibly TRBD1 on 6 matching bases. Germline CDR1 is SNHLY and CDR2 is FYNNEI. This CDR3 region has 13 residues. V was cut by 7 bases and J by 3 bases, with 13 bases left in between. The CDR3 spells CASIQGSGYEQYF. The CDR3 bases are TGTGCCAGCATCCAGGGGTCTGGCTACGAGCAGTACTTC. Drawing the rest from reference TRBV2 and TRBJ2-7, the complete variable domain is EPEVTQTPSHQVTQMGQEVILRCVPISNHLYFYWYRQILGQKVEFLVSFYNNEISEKSEIFDDQFSVERPDGSNFTLKIRSTKLEDSAMYFCASIQGSGYEQYFGPGTRLTVT.

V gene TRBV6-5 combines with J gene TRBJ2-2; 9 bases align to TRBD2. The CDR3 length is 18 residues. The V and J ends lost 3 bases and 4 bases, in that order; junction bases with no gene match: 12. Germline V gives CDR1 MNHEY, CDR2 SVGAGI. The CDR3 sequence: CASSYLGQASGITGELFF. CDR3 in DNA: TGTGCCAGCAGTTATTTAGGCCAGGCTAGCGGGATCACCGGGGAGCTGTTTTTT.